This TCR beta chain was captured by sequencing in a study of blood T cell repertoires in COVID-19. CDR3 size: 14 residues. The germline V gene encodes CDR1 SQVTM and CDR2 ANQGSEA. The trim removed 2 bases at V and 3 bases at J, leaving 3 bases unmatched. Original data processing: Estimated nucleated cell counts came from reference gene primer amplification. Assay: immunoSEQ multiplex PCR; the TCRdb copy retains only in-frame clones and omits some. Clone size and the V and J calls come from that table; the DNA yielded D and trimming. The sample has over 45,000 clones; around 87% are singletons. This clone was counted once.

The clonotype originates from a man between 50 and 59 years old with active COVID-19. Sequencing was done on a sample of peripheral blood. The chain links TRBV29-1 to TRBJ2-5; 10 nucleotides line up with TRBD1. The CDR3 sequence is CSVELGTGEETQYF. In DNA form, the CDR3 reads TGCAGCGTTGAATTAGGGACAGGGGAAGAGACCCAGTACTTC.